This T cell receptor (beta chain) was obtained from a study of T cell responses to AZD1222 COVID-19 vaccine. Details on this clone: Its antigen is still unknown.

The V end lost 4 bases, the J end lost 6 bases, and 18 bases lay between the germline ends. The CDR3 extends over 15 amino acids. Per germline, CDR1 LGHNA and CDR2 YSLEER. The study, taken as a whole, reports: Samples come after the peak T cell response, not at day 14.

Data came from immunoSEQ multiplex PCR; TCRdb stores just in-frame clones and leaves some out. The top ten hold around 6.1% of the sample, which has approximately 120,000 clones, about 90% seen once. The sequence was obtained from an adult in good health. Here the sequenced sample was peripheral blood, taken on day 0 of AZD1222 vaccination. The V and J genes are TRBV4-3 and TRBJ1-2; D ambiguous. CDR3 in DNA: TGCGCCAGCAGCCCAGGTGGCAGTTGGAGGGATGGCTACACCTTC. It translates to CASSPGGSWRDGYTF.